This T cell receptor beta chain came from a study of blood T cell repertoires in COVID-19. Study details: T cells, B-cell-depleted T cells, or PBMCs provided the cDNA or gDNA that served as material.

Per the authors' pipeline: From reference gene primer amplification, estimates of nucleated cell counts were derived. Only in-frame clones appear in the TCRdb table, and some are missing; sequencing was by immunoSEQ multiplex PCR. Clonal size and the V and J genes are those of that table, whereas D and trimming came from the DNA. The table shows about 330,000 clones, with around 83% occurring only once. This CDR3 has 17 residues. V was shortened by 0 bases and J by 0 bases, with 15 bases between the two germline ends. Germline assignment: CDR1 SGHRS and CDR2 YFSETQ. This clone has only a few counts. What was sequenced was peripheral blood. The clonotype comes from a woman aged 50 to 60 with acute or convalescent COVID-19. V usage is TRBV5-1 and J usage is TRBJ1-1; D not certain. CDR3: CASSLAGGLRMNTEAFF. The DNA for the CDR3 is TGCGCCAGCAGCTTGGCTGGCGGACTCAGAATGAACACTGAAGCTTTCTTT.